Listed below are T cell receptor beta chains from one sample, sequenced in a study of cytomegalovirus exposure and HLA in healthy donors. Clones were read by immunoSEQ multiplex PCR, and TCRdb kept only the in-frame ones, dropping some. The repertoire holds just over 150,000 clones, with 85% as singletons. Sequenced input: PBMCs. Every receptor here comes from a woman aged 18-29 years in good health and CMV-seronegative. The CDR3 runs from the conserved cysteine through the conserved F or W. The D gene is left open where the match is weak. Only part of the rows carry a size: once, few, many, or a class if the clone is expanded.

CDR3 DNA: TGTGCCAGCAGCAACAGGGTTGGCTACACCTTC
CDR3 protein: CASSNRVGYTF
J gene: TRBJ1-2
clone size: once
V gene: TRBV28
D gene: .

CDR3 DNA: TGCGCCAGCAGCCACCCCGTGAAGCCCGGGGAGCTGTTTTTT
CDR3 protein: CASSHPVKPGELFF
J gene: TRBJ2-2
clone size: .
V gene: TRBV4-1
D gene: .

CDR3 DNA: TGTGCCTGGAGCCATATTCTGAAGGGGGCTCTTATGAACACTGAAGCTTTCTTT
CDR3 protein: CAWSHILKGALMNTEAFF
J gene: TRBJ1-1
clone size: .
V gene: TRBV30
D gene: TRBD1

CDR3 DNA: TGTGCCAGCAGCGGACTAGCTTACAATGAGCAGTTCTTC
CDR3 protein: CASSGLAYNEQFF
J gene: TRBJ2-1
clone size: once
V gene: TRBV28
D gene: TRBD2

CDR3 DNA: TGTGCCAGCAGCTTAGGGAACAGGGCCTTACGTAGCAATCAGCCCCAGCATTTT
CDR3 protein: CASSLGNRALRSNQPQHF
J gene: TRBJ1-5
clone size: .
V gene: TRBV7-9
D gene: .

CDR3 DNA: TGCGCCAGCAGCCGCAGGGTGGGGAACAATGAGCAGTTCTTC
CDR3 protein: CASSRRVGNNEQFF
J gene: TRBJ2-1
clone size: .
V gene: TRBV4-3
D gene: .

CDR3 DNA: TGTGCCAGCAGTTCCGCGCAGGGGACCCCCAATCAGCCCCAGCATTTT
CDR3 protein: CASSSAQGTPNQPQHF
J gene: TRBJ1-5
clone size: .
V gene: TRBV28
D gene: .

CDR3 DNA: TGTGCCAGCAGCGGGCCCGCAGGGGCCAACGTCCTGACTTTC
CDR3 protein: CASSGPAGANVLTF
J gene: TRBJ2-6
clone size: .
V gene: TRBV5-6
D gene: .

CDR3 DNA: TGTGCCAGCAGCTTAGTTGTGGAAGGGGGGACCCAGTACTTC
CDR3 protein: CASSLVVEGGTQYF
J gene: TRBJ2-5
clone size: .
V gene: TRBV7-6
D gene: .

CDR3 DNA: TGTGCCAGCAGTTCCCCCTATAGTGGCTACACCTTC
CDR3 protein: CASSSPYSGYTF
J gene: TRBJ1-2
clone size: once
V gene: TRBV6-5
D gene: .

CDR3 DNA: TGTGCCAGCTCACCACCAAACGCGGGATCCTACAATGAGCAGTTCTTC
CDR3 protein: CASSPPNAGSYNEQFF
J gene: TRBJ2-1
clone size: .
V gene: TRBV18
D gene: .

CDR3 DNA: TGTGCCAGCAGCGAATTAGCGGGAGCCCTTCTTTCGGTTGAGCAGTTCTTC
CDR3 protein: CASSELAGALLSVEQFF
J gene: TRBJ2-1
clone size: .
V gene: TRBV9
D gene: TRBD2

CDR3 DNA: TGTGCCAGCAGCCCTTTCCTAGGGACAGGGCCTAACTATGGCTACACCTTC
CDR3 protein: CASSPFLGTGPNYGYTF
J gene: TRBJ1-2
clone size: .
V gene: TRBV11-2
D gene: TRBD1

CDR3 DNA: TGTGCCAGCAGCTTATCGCGGAGCTACGAGCAGTACTTC
CDR3 protein: CASSLSRSYEQYF
J gene: TRBJ2-7
clone size: .
V gene: TRBV7-2
D gene: .

CDR3 DNA: TGTGCCAGTAGCCGGACAGGGGACACAGATACGCAGTATTTT
CDR3 protein: CASSRTGDTDTQYF
J gene: TRBJ2-3
clone size: few
V gene: TRBV19
D gene: TRBD1

CDR3 DNA: TGTGCCAGCAGTTATAGTTTGGGGGCCCAAGAGACCCAGTACTTC
CDR3 protein: CASSYSLGAQETQYF
J gene: TRBJ2-5
clone size: .
V gene: TRBV6-5
D gene: .

CDR3 DNA: TGTGCCAGCAGAGGCGGGACAGCTAATTCACCCCTCCACTTT
CDR3 protein: CASRGGTANSPLHF
J gene: TRBJ1-6
clone size: .
V gene: TRBV2
D gene: TRBD1